The clone carrying this T cell receptor (beta chain) was counted once. What it binds is unknown. Described time point: after dendritic cell vaccination, including at tumor progression/relapse. Patients had residual fresh-frozen tumor tissue and more than two years of survival data. From germline, CDR1 is SGHTA and CDR2 FQGNSA. Trimming removed 5 bases from V and 0 bases from J; junction bases left unmatched: 6. The CDR3 is 15 residues long. TCRdb keeps only in-frame clones here, not all; method: immunoSEQ multiplex PCR. The sample holds 55,000 to 75,000 clones, approximately 80% seen once. This sample stems from a study of glioma-infiltrating T cells after dendritic cell vaccination. General observations from the study: Only a small number of patients had complete blood and tumor samples.

Sample: blood, taken after dendritic cell vaccination. The receptor comes from a human donor with glioblastoma. The chain joins TRBV7-2 to TRBJ2-7; 8 nucleotides agree with TRBD2. CDR3 DNA: TGTGCCAGCAGCCAGGGCGGGGGGCTCTCCTACGAGCAGTACTTC. Translating gives CASSQGGGLSYEQYF. Full variable domain (remainder filled in from reference TRBV7-2 and TRBJ2-7): GAGVSQSPSNKVTEKGKDVELRCDPISGHTALYWYRQSLGQGLEFLIYFQGNSAPDKSGLPSDRFSAERTGGSVSTLTIQRTQQEDSAVYLCASSQGGGLSYEQYFGPGTRLTVT.